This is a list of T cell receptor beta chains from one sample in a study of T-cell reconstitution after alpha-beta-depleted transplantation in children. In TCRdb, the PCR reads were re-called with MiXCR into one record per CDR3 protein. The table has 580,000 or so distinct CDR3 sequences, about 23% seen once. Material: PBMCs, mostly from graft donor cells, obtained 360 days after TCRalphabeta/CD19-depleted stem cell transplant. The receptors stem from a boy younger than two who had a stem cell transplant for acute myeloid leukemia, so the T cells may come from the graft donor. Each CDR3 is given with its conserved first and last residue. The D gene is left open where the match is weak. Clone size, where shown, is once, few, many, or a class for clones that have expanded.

cdr3_aa: CASSIERDRGLNIQYF; cdr3_nt: TGTGCCAGTAGTATAGAAAGGGACAGGGGGTTAAACATTCAGTACTTC; j_call: TRBJ2-4; clone_size: many; d_call: TRBD1; v_call: TRBV19
cdr3_aa: CASRGLAGGGGSYNEQFF; cdr3_nt: TGTGCCAGCAGGGGACTAGCGGGGGGCGGAGGTTCCTACAATGAGCAGTTCTTC; j_call: TRBJ2-1; clone_size: few; d_call: TRBD2; v_call: TRBV6-1
cdr3_aa: CASSLITEQYF; cdr3_nt: TGTGCCAGCAGCTTGATCACCGAGCAGTACTTC; j_call: TRBJ2-7; clone_size: few; d_call: -; v_call: TRBV5-6
cdr3_aa: CSARRQEGKWDEKLFF; cdr3_nt: TGCAGTGCGAGAAGACAGGAGGGAAAGTGGGATGAAAAACTGTTTTTT; j_call: TRBJ1-4; clone_size: -; d_call: -; v_call: TRBV20-1
cdr3_aa: CSARDRTGPGNTIYF; cdr3_nt: TGCAGTGCTAGAGATAGAACAGGACCTGGAAACACCATATATTTT; j_call: TRBJ1-3; clone_size: few; d_call: -; v_call: TRBV20-1
cdr3_aa: CSARELEAELETQYF; cdr3_nt: TGCAGTGCTAGAGAATTAGAGGCCGAGTTAGAGACCCAGTACTTC; j_call: TRBJ2-5; clone_size: -; d_call: -; v_call: TRBV20-1
cdr3_aa: CASIGPRQGTYEQYF; cdr3_nt: TGTGCCAGCATCGGGCCAAGACAGGGAACCTACGAGCAGTACTTC; j_call: TRBJ2-7; clone_size: few; d_call: TRBD1; v_call: TRBV6-1
cdr3_aa: CASGTGTGGWDEQYF; cdr3_nt: TGTGCCAGCGGGACCGGGACAGGGGGCTGGGACGAGCAGTACTTC; j_call: TRBJ2-7; clone_size: many; d_call: TRBD1; v_call: TRBV6-5
cdr3_aa: CASSQDPGLAGEETQYF; cdr3_nt: TGTGCCAGCAGCCAAGACCCCGGACTAGCGGGGGAAGAGACCCAGTACTTC; j_call: TRBJ2-5; clone_size: -; d_call: TRBD2; v_call: TRBV4-2
cdr3_aa: CASSLARQGRDTGELFF; cdr3_nt: TGCGCCAGCAGCTTGGCCCGACAGGGGCGCGACACCGGGGAGCTGTTTTTT; j_call: TRBJ2-2; clone_size: many; d_call: TRBD1; v_call: TRBV5-1
cdr3_aa: CSANRGVDQPQHF; cdr3_nt: TGCAGTGCCAACCGAGGGGTAGATCAGCCCCAGCATTTT; j_call: TRBJ1-5; clone_size: -; d_call: -; v_call: TRBV20-1
cdr3_aa: CASSQGTGGRINEKLFF; cdr3_nt: TGTGCCAGCAGCCAGGGGACAGGGGGCAGGATTAATGAAAAACTGTTTTTT; j_call: TRBJ1-4; clone_size: few; d_call: TRBD1; v_call: TRBV4-2
cdr3_aa: CASSQGQGNWSYNEQFF; cdr3_nt: TGTGCCAGCAGCCAGGGACAGGGGAATTGGTCCTACAATGAGCAGTTCTTC; j_call: TRBJ2-1; clone_size: -; d_call: -; v_call: TRBV21-1
cdr3_aa: CASSLTWGTDTQYF; cdr3_nt: TGTGCCAGCAGCTTGACTTGGGGCACAGATACGCAGTATTTT; j_call: TRBJ2-3; clone_size: few; d_call: -; v_call: TRBV11-2
cdr3_aa: CASTLGGGNQPQHF; cdr3_nt: TGTGCCAGCACCCTAGGGGGGGGGAATCAGCCCCAGCATTTT; j_call: TRBJ1-5; clone_size: many; d_call: -; v_call: TRBV12-3/TRBV12-4
cdr3_aa: CSADSLEAFF; cdr3_nt: TGCAGTGCTGACAGTTTGGAAGCTTTCTTT; j_call: TRBJ1-1; clone_size: -; d_call: -; v_call: TRBV20-1
cdr3_aa: CASSQERAHPEAFF; cdr3_nt: TGCGCCAGCAGCCAAGAACGTGCGCACCCTGAAGCTTTCTTT; j_call: TRBJ1-1; clone_size: -; d_call: -; v_call: TRBV4-1
cdr3_aa: CASSPQTAGAEQFF; cdr3_nt: TGTGCCAGCAGCCCCCAAACCGCAGGGGCGGAGCAGTTCTTC; j_call: TRBJ2-1; clone_size: -; d_call: -; v_call: TRBV11-3